These T cell receptor beta chains were read from a single sample in a study of TIL therapy for anti-PD-1-resistant metastatic lung cancer. Assay used: immunoSEQ multiplex PCR; TCRdb lists only in-frame clones, some missing. The sample shows about 59,000 clones, more than 60% of them seen only once. The specimen comprised blood, sampled at baseline. These receptors were obtained from a person aged 25-85 years with non-small cell lung cancer. Both conserved end residues are part of each CDR3. D genes are given only for firm matches. The size entry is marked missing in some rows and otherwise reads once, few, many or a size class.

clone size: once
V gene: TRBV27
J gene: TRBJ2-1
D gene: TRBD2
CDR3 protein: CASSLFGLAGVYYNEQFF
CDR3 DNA: TGTGCCAGCAGTTTATTCGGCCTAGCGGGAGTCTATTACAATGAGCAGTTCTTC

clone size: -
V gene: TRBV19
J gene: TRBJ1-4
D gene: -
CDR3 protein: CASSTQDGNEKLFF
CDR3 DNA: TGTGCCAGTAGTACTCAGGACGGTAATGAAAAACTGTTTTTT

clone size: -
V gene: TRBV19
J gene: TRBJ1-6
D gene: TRBD1
CDR3 protein: CASSSLRDRRIYNSPLHF
CDR3 DNA: TGTGCCAGCAGTTCCCTTCGGGACAGGCGAATCTATAATTCACCCCTCCACTTT

clone size: -
V gene: TRBV7-2
J gene: TRBJ2-5
D gene: TRBD1
CDR3 protein: CASSLGTGRKETQYF
CDR3 DNA: TGTGCCAGCAGCTTAGGGACAGGGAGGAAGGAGACCCAGTACTTC

clone size: -
V gene: TRBV19
J gene: TRBJ2-3
D gene: -
CDR3 protein: CASSTGITDTQYF
CDR3 DNA: TGTGCCAGTAGTACGGGGATCACAGATACGCAGTATTTT

clone size: -
V gene: TRBV14
J gene: TRBJ1-4
D gene: -
CDR3 protein: CASSQGGTQRTNEKLFF
CDR3 DNA: TGTGCCAGCAGCCAAGGTGGCACCCAACGAACTAATGAAAAACTGTTTTTT

clone size: -
V gene: TRBV6-1
J gene: TRBJ2-1
D gene: TRBD2
CDR3 protein: CASRGLAGNNEQFF
CDR3 DNA: TGTGCCAGCAGGGGACTAGCGGGTAACAATGAGCAGTTCTTC

clone size: -
V gene: TRBV29-1
J gene: TRBJ1-1
D gene: TRBD1
CDR3 protein: CSAGRGPEAFF
CDR3 DNA: TGCAGCGCCGGCAGGGGGCCTGAAGCTTTCTTT

clone size: once
V gene: TRBV7-2
J gene: TRBJ2-7
D gene: TRBD2
CDR3 protein: CASSSGASYEQYF
CDR3 DNA: TGTGCCAGCTCTAGCGGGGCTTCCTACGAGCAGTACTTC

clone size: -
V gene: TRBV25-1
J gene: TRBJ2-3
D gene: -
CDR3 protein: CASSKRDWRETDTQYF
CDR3 DNA: TGTGCCAGCTCAAAACGGGATTGGAGAGAGACAGATACGCAGTATTTT

clone size: -
V gene: TRBV2
J gene: TRBJ2-1
D gene: TRBD1
CDR3 protein: CASYGTGTYNEQFF
CDR3 DNA: TGTGCCAGCTACGGGACAGGGACGTACAATGAGCAGTTCTTC

clone size: -
V gene: TRBV28
J gene: TRBJ2-7
D gene: -
CDR3 protein: CASLAGTGQYF
CDR3 DNA: TGTGCCAGCCTCGCCGGAACCGGGCAGTACTTC

clone size: few
V gene: TRBV2
J gene: TRBJ2-1
D gene: TRBD2
CDR3 protein: CASSSGPGGNEQFF
CDR3 DNA: TGTGCCAGCAGTTCTGGACCCGGGGGGAATGAGCAGTTCTTC

clone size: -
V gene: TRBV27
J gene: TRBJ2-1
D gene: -
CDR3 protein: CASGLPRRLNEQFF
CDR3 DNA: TGTGCCAGCGGGTTGCCTAGACGTCTCAATGAGCAGTTCTTC

clone size: once
V gene: TRBV10-3
J gene: TRBJ1-5
D gene: TRBD1
CDR3 protein: CAISESPRGGRQPQHF
CDR3 DNA: TGTGCCATCAGTGAGTCACCCAGGGGGGGACGGCAGCCCCAGCATTTT

clone size: -
V gene: TRBV28
J gene: TRBJ2-6
D gene: TRBD1
CDR3 protein: CASSPTGVLSGANVLTF
CDR3 DNA: TGTGCCAGCAGTCCGACAGGGGTCCTCTCTGGGGCCAACGTCCTGACTTTC

clone size: few
V gene: TRBV7-9
J gene: TRBJ1-1
D gene: -
CDR3 protein: CASSPRGSNTEAFF
CDR3 DNA: TGTGCCAGCAGCCCCAGGGGATCGAACACTGAAGCTTTCTTT

clone size: once
V gene: TRBV7-9
J gene: TRBJ2-3
D gene: -
CDR3 protein: CASSSTTPGRTDTQYF
CDR3 DNA: TGTGCCAGCAGCTCCACTACCCCGGGTCGCACAGATACGCAGTATTTT

clone size: few
V gene: TRBV5-4
J gene: TRBJ2-5
D gene: -
CDR3 protein: CASSLAGVETQYF
CDR3 DNA: TGTGCCAGCAGCTTGGCCGGGGTGGAGACCCAGTACTTC

clone size: few
V gene: TRBV6-5
J gene: TRBJ1-1
D gene: TRBD1
CDR3 protein: CASTDHRGTEAFF
CDR3 DNA: TGTGCCAGCACCGATCACAGGGGAACTGAAGCTTTCTTT

clone size: -
V gene: TRBV4-2
J gene: TRBJ2-7
D gene: TRBD1
CDR3 protein: CASSQGTGGSYEQYF
CDR3 DNA: TGTGCCAGCAGCCAAGGGACAGGGGGGTCCTACGAGCAGTACTTC

clone size: -
V gene: TRBV19
J gene: TRBJ2-1
D gene: TRBD2
CDR3 protein: CASSLIHGGWNEQFF
CDR3 DNA: TGTGCCAGTAGTCTTATTCACGGGGGGTGGAATGAGCAGTTCTTC

clone size: -
V gene: TRBV10-3
J gene: TRBJ2-5
D gene: TRBD2
CDR3 protein: CAATGTSRVETQYF
CDR3 DNA: TGTGCCGCAACCGGGACTAGCCGAGTAGAGACCCAGTACTTC

clone size: -
V gene: TRBV10-2
J gene: TRBJ2-7
D gene: TRBD2
CDR3 protein: CASSFLSGSHEQYF
CDR3 DNA: TGCGCCAGCAGTTTTTTGAGCGGGAGCCACGAGCAGTACTTC

clone size: -
V gene: TRBV7-8
J gene: TRBJ1-4
D gene: -
CDR3 protein: CASSLEQRGANEKLFF
CDR3 DNA: TGTGCCAGCAGCTTAGAACAGAGGGGCGCTAATGAAAAACTGTTTTTT

clone size: -
V gene: TRBV5-1
J gene: TRBJ2-3
D gene: -
CDR3 protein: CASSLADPTDTQYF
CDR3 DNA: TGCGCCAGCAGCTTGGCCGACCCTACAGATACGCAGTATTTT

clone size: few
V gene: TRBV10-3
J gene: TRBJ1-1
D gene: -
CDR3 protein: CAISGGGWTEAFF
CDR3 DNA: TGTGCCATCAGTGGGGGAGGTTGGACTGAAGCTTTCTTT

clone size: -
V gene: TRBV27
J gene: TRBJ1-1
D gene: TRBD1
CDR3 protein: CASSQGGGRVSTEAFF
CDR3 DNA: TGTGCCAGCAGCCAGGGGGGAGGGAGGGTGTCAACTGAAGCTTTCTTT

clone size: -
V gene: TRBV12-5
J gene: TRBJ2-7
D gene: -
CDR3 protein: CASLFLDEQYF
CDR3 DNA: TGTGCTAGCCTGTTTCTGGACGAGCAGTACTTC

clone size: -
V gene: TRBV7-2
J gene: TRBJ2-5
D gene: -
CDR3 protein: CASSFGRQETQYF
CDR3 DNA: TGTGCCAGCAGCTTCGGCCGGCAAGAGACCCAGTACTTC

clone size: -
V gene: TRBV4-1
J gene: TRBJ2-6
D gene: TRBD1
CDR3 protein: CASSQDDGPTGAGANVLTF
CDR3 DNA: TGCGCCAGCAGCCAAGACGACGGACCAACAGGGGCTGGGGCCAACGTCCTGACTTTC

clone size: -
V gene: TRBV4-1
J gene: TRBJ2-6
D gene: TRBD1
CDR3 protein: CASSQDQGLAGGASAGANVLTF
CDR3 DNA: TGCGCCAGCAGCCAAGATCAGGGGCTCGCAGGGGGCGCTTCGGCTGGGGCCAACGTCCTGACTTTC

clone size: -
V gene: TRBV7-3
J gene: TRBJ2-1
D gene: -
CDR3 protein: CASSPLGLTAGEQFF
CDR3 DNA: TGTGCCAGCAGCCCCTTGGGACTCACCGCCGGGGAGCAGTTCTTC

clone size: -
V gene: TRBV2
J gene: TRBJ2-2
D gene: -
CDR3 protein: CASSEARRGELFF
CDR3 DNA: TGTGCCAGCAGTGAAGCGAGGAGGGGGGAGCTGTTTTTT

clone size: -
V gene: TRBV27
J gene: TRBJ1-1
D gene: -
CDR3 protein: CASSFGQGSEAFF
CDR3 DNA: TGTGCCAGCAGTTTTGGGCAGGGGTCTGAAGCTTTCTTT

clone size: few
V gene: TRBV5-8
J gene: TRBJ2-1
D gene: TRBD1
CDR3 protein: CASSSAGTAQFGQFF
CDR3 DNA: TGTGCCAGCAGCTCCGCCGGGACAGCCCAATTTGGGCAGTTCTTC

clone size: -
V gene: TRBV19
J gene: TRBJ1-6
D gene: TRBD1
CDR3 protein: CASRPRQGSSYNSPLHF
CDR3 DNA: TGTGCCAGTAGACCCCGACAGGGGTCATCCTATAATTCACCCCTCCACTTT

clone size: -
V gene: TRBV5-4
J gene: TRBJ2-5
D gene: TRBD2
CDR3 protein: CASSVTSGGIQETQYF
CDR3 DNA: TGTGCCAGCAGCGTAACTAGCGGGGGAATCCAAGAGACCCAGTACTTC

clone size: -
V gene: TRBV7-3
J gene: TRBJ2-3
D gene: TRBD1
CDR3 protein: CASSGTGGSDTQYF
CDR3 DNA: TGTGCCAGCAGTGGGACAGGGGGATCAGATACGCAGTATTTT

clone size: -
V gene: TRBV18
J gene: TRBJ2-7
D gene: -
CDR3 protein: CASSPRSREDEQYF
CDR3 DNA: TGTGCCAGCTCACCACGTTCCAGGGAGGACGAGCAGTACTTC